Here is one TCR beta chain with its context. This record belongs to a study of control samples from healthy donors and cancer patients. CDR1 is MGHDK and CDR2 is SYGVNS in the germline V gene. The CDR3 runs 14 residues. V lost 6 bases, J lost 2 bases, and 11 bases lay in between. The method was immunoSEQ multiplex PCR; TCRdb's version includes in-frame clones alone and lacks a portion of them. The table lists 120,000 or so clones, 75% to 95% of them singletons. The sample was blood. This chain links TRBV25-1 with TRBJ1-3; D might be TRBD1 (5 bases). The sequence was obtained from a man aged 18 to 30 in good health. The CDR3 here is CASSEDTAGNTIYF. Here the CDR3 DNA reads TGTGCCAGCAGCGAGGACACCGCTGGAAACACCATATATTTT.